A single sample gave rise to the 13 T cell receptor beta chains below, sequenced in a study of response to subunit inactivated influenza vaccine. From the RT-PCR reads, TCRdb called clonotypes with MiXCR, one entry per CDR3 protein. The sample records over 300,000 distinct CDR3 sequences, just over 20% being singletons. The source material was PBMCs from blood, sampled around 22 months after vaccination. These receptors originate from a man aged 50 to 69 who received an inactivated influenza vaccine.

The rearrangement uses TRBV3-1 and TRBJ2-4; TRBD2 agrees at 10 bases. Germline loops: CDR1 LGHDT, CDR2 YNNKEL (reference sequence). The CDR3 extends over 17 amino acids. The junction had 9 bases not matched to a gene; V was cut back by 0 bases and J by 7 bases. The CDR3 nucleotides read TGTGCCAGCAGCCAAGAGCGGCTAGCGGGAGCGGGGAACATTCAGTACTTC. As protein: CASSQERLAGAGNIQYF. Using reference TRBV3-1 and TRBJ2-4 for the parts outside the CDR3, the full variable domain is DTAVSQTPKYLVTQMGNDKSIKCEQNLGHDTMYWYKQDSKKFLKIMFSYNNKELIINETVPNRFSPKSPDKAHLNLHINSLELGDSAVYFCASSQERLAGAGNIQYFGAGTRLSVL.

This clonotype was seen more than once but under ten times. This chain links TRBV10-3 with TRBJ2-1, with 9 positions matching TRBD2. V shed 3 bases, J shed 3 bases, and the junction held 3 bases outside the gene matches. Germline V gene lookup returns CDR1 ENHRY and CDR2 SYGVKD. CDR3 length: 15 residues. CDR3 DNA: TGTGCCATCAGTGATGGCGGGAGGGTCTACAATGAGCAGTTCTTC. As protein: CAISDGGRVYNEQFF.

The J gene is TRBJ2-1, the V gene TRBV4-1, with 13 bases that match TRBD2. CDR1 and CDR2 from the germline V gene are MGHRA and YSYEKL. This CDR3 region has 16 residues. The J segment lost 3 bases and the V segment lost 4 bases, leaving 3 bases of the junction unmatched. CDR3 amino acids: CASSRGLAGVYNEQFF. Here the CDR3 DNA reads TGCGCCAGCAGCCGTGGACTAGCGGGGGTCTACAATGAGCAGTTCTTC.

The chain's CDR3 is CASQKGNEQFF. DNA of the CDR3: TGTGCCAGCCAGAAGGGGAATGAGCAGTTCTTC. The V and J genes are TRBV6-5 and TRBJ2-1; maybe TRBD1 (5 bases). The CDR3 is 11 residues long. The germline V and J ends were trimmed by 8 bases and 7 bases, with 9 bases remaining between them. The germline V gene encodes CDR1 MNHEY and CDR2 SVGAGI.

In this sample, this clonotype turned up a few times. The V and J genes are TRBV19 and TRBJ1-2; no definite D call. Trimming stripped 3 bases from V and 7 bases from J, with 6 bases between. The CDR3 runs 11 residues. The germline V gene has CDR1 LNHDA and CDR2 SQIVND (reference sequence). The CDR3 nucleotides are TGTGCCAGTAGTATCCCGGGTGGCTACACCTTC. This encodes CASSIPGGYTF.

CDR3 nucleotide sequence: TGTGCCACCAGCGCGGGCTTGGGCGGGAGTTACGAGCAGTACTTC. Translation: CATSAGLGGSYEQYF. The chain has TRBV15 and TRBJ2-7, with TRBD2 matching over 7 bases. V was clipped by 5 bases and J by 4 bases; unmatched bases: 11. Germline values: CDR1 LNHNV, CDR2 YYDKDF (reference sequence). The CDR3 is made up of 15 amino acids. Using reference TRBV15 and TRBJ2-7 for the parts outside the CDR3, the full variable domain is DAMVIQNPRYQVTQFGKPVTLSCSQTLNHNVMYWYQQKSSQAPKLLFHYYDKDFNNEADTPDNFQSRRPNTSFCFLDIRSPGLGDTAMYLCATSAGLGGSYEQYFGPGTRLTVT.

This clonotype was detected a few times. This chain connects TRBV28 to TRBJ2-4; 8 nucleotides line up with TRBD1. With V trimmed by 6 bases and J by 10 bases, 2 bases remained unmatched. Per the germline V gene, CDR1 is MDHEN and CDR2 is SYDVKM. This CDR3 spans 11 amino acids. The CDR3 DNA is TGTGCCAGCAGACGACAGGGGATTCAGTACTTC. Protein: CASRRQGIQYF.

The chain is built from TRBV2 and TRBJ2-7, with 8 bases lining up with TRBD1. Germline V gene data show CDR1 as SNHLY and CDR2 as FYNNEI. V shed 7 bases and J 5 bases; nucleotides not matched to a gene: 7. This CDR3 has 13 amino acids. The CDR3 DNA reads as TGTGCCAGCAAGACAGGGGAGCCAAACGAGCAGTACTTC. This sequence encodes CASKTGEPNEQYF.

The chain combines TRBV3-1 with TRBJ2-1, with D tentatively TRBD1 (5 bases). The ends were cut back, 2 bases at V and 9 bases at J, with 8 bases in the middle. This CDR3 comprises 12 residues. The germline V gene encodes CDR1 LGHDT and CDR2 YNNKEL (reference sequence). The CDR3 spells CASSQHRGEQFF. The CDR3 nucleotides read TGTGCCAGCAGCCAACATAGGGGTGAGCAGTTCTTC.

This sequence joins TRBV5-5 and TRBJ1-1; D not certain. The CDR3 covers 15 residues. CDR1 SGHKS and CDR2 YYEKEE come from the germline V gene (reference sequence). V was cut by 4 bases and J by 4 bases, with 17 bases left in between. The CDR3 DNA follows: TGTGCCAGCAGCCCGGTTGCGTCCGCGGCCACTGAAGCTTTCTTT. Protein product: CASSPVASAATEAFF.

V is TRBV18 and J is TRBJ1-3; TRBD1 is a possible D gene (5 bases). CDR1 is KGHSH and CDR2 is LQKENI in the germline V gene. The V end lost 6 bases, the J end lost 7 bases, and 13 bases lay between the germline ends. This CDR3 spans 13 amino acids. This CDR3 reads CASSPAAGNTIYF. The DNA for the CDR3 is TGTGCCAGCTCCCCCGCGGCAGGGAACACCATATATTTT.

This clonotype was observed a handful of times. V and J are TRBV5-1 and TRBJ1-6; D possibly corresponds to TRBD1 (6 bases). The CDR3 totals 14 residues. Germline values: CDR1 SGHRS, CDR2 YFSETQ. V lost 0 bases to trimming and J lost 10 bases, with 11 bases between them. Written as DNA, the CDR3 is TGCGCCAGCAGCTTGGTAGGACAGAGCTCACCCCTCCACTTT. Translating it yields CASSLVGQSSPLHF.

This clonotype was seen a handful of times. The V and J genes are TRBV7-9 and TRBJ2-7; TRBD2 might be the D (6 bases). Germline V CDR1 and CDR2: SEHNR, FQNEAQ (reference sequence). CDR3 length: 13 residues. V was shortened by 3 bases and J by 6 bases, with 12 bases between the two germline ends. The CDR3: CASSLGGPSEQYF. DNA of the CDR3: TGTGCCAGCAGCTTGGGAGGTCCGTCCGAGCAGTACTTC.